One and the same sample provided the 5 T cell receptor beta chains below, sequenced in a study of blood T cell repertoires in COVID-19. The assay was immunoSEQ multiplex PCR, and TCRdb's table has in-frame clones only and misses some. The sample consists of about 270,000 clones, more than 85% of them appearing once. Sequencing was carried out using PBMCs or T cells enriched from blood (not recorded which). These receptors were taken from a man between 40 and 49 years old who had been exposed to COVID-19.

This clone was recorded only once. The gene calls are TRBV7-2 and TRBJ1-6; D not resolved. The CDR3 has 13 residues. The germline V and J ends were trimmed by 5 bases and 10 bases, with 12 bases remaining between them. Germline-derived CDR1 and CDR2 are SGHTA and FQGNSA. CDR3 amino acids: CASSPPTSSPLHF. The CDR3 coding sequence is TGTGCCAGCAGCCCCCCAACTTCCTCACCCCTCCACTTT.

This chain uses TRBV7-9 with TRBJ2-1; TRBD2 matches at 14 bases. CDR1 and CDR2 (germline): SEHNR, FQNEAQ (reference sequence). V was pared by 1 base and J by 0 bases, with 2 bases of the junction left unmatched. The CDR3 runs 18 residues. CDR3 sequence: CASSLGLAGGPSYNEQFF. In nucleotides, the CDR3 is TGTGCCAGCAGCTTAGGACTAGCGGGAGGGCCCTCCTACAATGAGCAGTTCTTC.

The V call is TRBV6-2 or TRBV6-3, the J call TRBJ2-1, with D possibly TRBD2 on 5 matching bases. The germline V and J ends were trimmed by 6 bases and 0 bases, with 12 bases remaining between them. CDR1 and CDR2 from the germline V gene are MNHEY and SVGEGT. CDR3 size: 15 residues. CDR3 nucleotide sequence: TGTGCCAGCAGCAGACCGGGGAGCTCCTACAATGAGCAGTTCTTC. Translation: CASSRPGSSYNEQFF.

This sequence joins TRBV28 and TRBJ1-5, with D possibly matching TRBD1 (6 bases). Looked up from germline, CDR1 is MDHEN and CDR2 is SYDVKM. V lost 6 bases and J 1 base, leaving 19 bases between the germline ends. This CDR3 contains 17 residues. The CDR3 region has the DNA TGTGCCAGCAGCACTGGGACAAAAAGGGTAAGCAATCAGCCCCAGCATTTT. Translating it yields CASSTGTKRVSNQPQHF.

The chain links TRBV5-1 to TRBJ2-2; no definite D call. The CDR3 has 15 residues. Germline values: CDR1 SGHRS, CDR2 YFSETQ. Trimming cost V 0 bases and J 4 bases, with 10 bases left between them. The CDR3 loop is CASSLVEFGTGELFF. The CDR3 nucleotides read TGCGCCAGCAGCTTGGTGGAGTTCGGCACCGGGGAGCTGTTTTTT.